This T cell receptor beta chain emerged from a study of cytomegalovirus exposure and HLA in healthy donors. PCR amplification relied on 60 Vbeta primers (plus 13 Jbeta primers). Data came from immunoSEQ multiplex PCR; TCRdb stores just in-frame clones and leaves some out. The data show 100,000 to 150,000 clones, about 73% seen once. The CDR3 covers 17 residues. The V gene lost 3 bases and the J gene lost 3 bases, with 17 bases spanning the gap. The germline CDR1 and CDR2 sequences are LNHDA and SQIVND (reference sequence). General study points: Later examination showed HLA-associated TCR beta chains had greater clonal expansion than equally common others. According to an earlier analysis, most TCR beta V segments yielded productive rearrangements about 90% or about 30% of the time. The classifier, whose performance was assessed in both the original and validation cohorts, reportedly diagnosed cytomegalovirus status with high specificity and sensitivity.

A word on this clone: What it recognizes is unknown.

This chain joins TRBV19 and TRBJ1-4; D may be TRBD1 (5 bases). This TCR derives from a woman in her 40s in good health and CMV-seropositive. The material sequenced was PBMCs. In nucleotides, the CDR3 is TGTGCCAGTAGTATTCGGCCAGGGCAATATGCTAATGAAAAACTGTTTTTT. It encodes CASSIRPGQYANEKLFF.